The clone carrying this T cell receptor (beta chain) has only one observation. What it recognizes is unknown. Both about-4-week and about-12-week second-dose recipients were combined. The sample is drawn from a study of T cell responses to AZD1222 COVID-19 vaccine. Whole-study findings and limits: Vaccination with two AZD1222 doses was followed by a rise in Spike-specific TCR breadth and depth. Regions 160-218 and 743-854 held dominance among vaccine-associated CD4 TCRs, which spanned spike. Repertoires in all cases were sampled only once the peak T cell response had passed.

Assay: immunoSEQ multiplex PCR; the TCRdb copy retains only in-frame clones and omits some. The top ten hold about a quarter of the sample, which has around 120,000 clones, approximately 80% seen once. The V and J ends lost 2 bases and 6 bases respectively, with 13 bases between them. CDR1 SGHTA and CDR2 FQGNSA come from the germline V gene. CDR3 length: 14 residues. The rearrangement uses TRBV7-2 and TRBJ1-2, with D unresolved. The sequence came from an adult who received the AZD1222 COVID-19 vaccine. The sample in question was peripheral blood, obtained 28 days after the second AZD1222 dose. The CDR3 DNA reads as TGTGCCAGCAGCTTAATCACTGGGCCAAATGGCTACACCTTC. Protein product: CASSLITGPNGYTF. The whole variable domain, remainder taken from reference TRBV7-2 and TRBJ1-2, is GAGVSQSPSNKVTEKGKDVELRCDPISGHTALYWYRQSLGQGLEFLIYFQGNSAPDKSGLPSDRFSAERTGGSVSTLTIQRTQQEDSAVYLCASSLITGPNGYTFGSGTRLTVV.